Following are 28 T cell receptor beta chains from one sample sequenced in a study of radiation and T cells in renal cell carcinoma. Treatment given: treatment-naive control, cytoreductive nephrectomy. Profiled with immunoSEQ multiplex PCR; TCRdb holds only in-frame clones, not every one. Of fewer than 10,000 clones listed, roughly 68% are singletons. This material consisted of tumor tissue, taken from a patient whose treatment was nephrectomy without radiotherapy. These receptors were collected from a man aged 55 to 69 with renal cell carcinoma.

The sample holds a few counts of this clone. V and J are TRBV6-5 and TRBJ2-1, with 7 bases that match TRBD2. The CDR3 consists of 15 residues. The V gene's germline CDR1 is MNHEY and CDR2 SVGAGI. Unmatched junction bases numbered 12, after V lost 4 bases and J lost 9 bases. CDR3 protein: CASSFVGAGDTEQFF. The CDR3 bases are TGTGCCAGCAGTTTCGTAGGGGCGGGAGATACTGAGCAGTTCTTC.

This clone appeared once. V usage is TRBV5-1 and J usage is TRBJ2-7, with a weak D call TRBD1 (6 bases). This CDR3 has 14 residues. The V end lost 4 bases, the J end lost 7 bases, and 18 bases lay between the germline ends. Germline V gene lookup returns CDR1 SGHRS and CDR2 YFSETQ. CDR3 bases: TGCGCCAGCAGCGACCCTGCAGGGGCCGGGGAGCAGTACTTC. Its protein product is CASSDPAGAGEQYF.

The chain employs TRBV7-2 and TRBJ2-7, with D possibly being TRBD1 (5 bases). Trimming shortened V by 1 base and J by 4 bases, and 11 bases separated the two germline ends. Germline CDR1 SGHTA, CDR2 FQGNSA. This CDR3 comprises 14 residues. The CDR3 DNA reads TGTGCCAGCAGCTTAGGAAGCTCAGGGTACGAGCAGTACTTC. Translation: CASSLGSSGYEQYF. Based on the CDR3 plus reference TRBV7-2 and TRBJ2-7, the full variable domain is GAGVSQSPSNKVTEKGKDVELRCDPISGHTALYWYRQSLGQGLEFLIYFQGNSAPDKSGLPSDRFSAERTGGSVSTLTIQRTQQEDSAVYLCASSLGSSGYEQYFGPGTRLTVT.

V usage is TRBV7-6 and J usage is TRBJ1-3; D is unclear. CDR1 SGHVS and CDR2 FNYEAQ come from the germline V gene. Trimming shortened V by 5 bases and J by 0 bases, and 11 bases separated the two germline ends. The CDR3 has 15 amino acids. CDR3 protein: CASSPSRTSGNTIYF. The CDR3 bases are TGTGCCAGCAGCCCCTCCCGCACCTCTGGAAACACCATATATTTT.

The genes are TRBV7-8 and TRBJ1-1; no firm D call. The CDR3 runs to 13 residues. The ends were cut back, 2 bases at V and 6 bases at J, with 10 bases in the middle. CDR1 and CDR2 (germline): SGHVS, FQNEAQ. CDR3 DNA: TGTGCCAGCAGCTTACAGCAGTTCTCTGAAGCTTTCTTT. Protein product: CASSLQQFSEAFF.

The chain uses TRBV6-5 and TRBJ1-1; weak D call: TRBD1 (5 bases). V was shortened by 3 bases and J by 1 base, with 6 bases between the two germline ends. Looked up from germline, CDR1 is MNHEY and CDR2 is SVGAGI. This CDR3 comprises 13 residues. For the CDR3, the DNA is TGTGCCAGCAGTTATGGGGGGAACACTGAAGCTTTCTTT. Protein sequence: CASSYGGNTEAFF.

The chain links TRBV28 to TRBJ2-1; D remains unclear. V was clipped by 5 bases and J by 6 bases, with 20 bases between them. CDR1 and CDR2 (germline): MDHEN, SYDVKM. CDR3 length: 16 amino acids. The CDR3 bases are TGTGCCAGCAGTCCCCGAGGCTACAAAAAACCCAATGAGCAGTTCTTC. Translation gives CASSPRGYKKPNEQFF.

The gene calls are TRBV11-2 and TRBJ2-5; possibly TRBD1 for D (6 bases). V lost 3 bases, J lost 5 bases, and 16 bases lay in between. Germline-derived CDR1 and CDR2 are SGHAT and FQNNGV. The CDR3 sequence is 15 residues long. The CDR3 spells CASSFVPGVRETQYF. CDR3 DNA sequence: TGTGCCAGCAGCTTTGTCCCAGGGGTGCGGGAGACCCAGTACTTC.

This rearrangement joins TRBV7-9 to TRBJ1-4; no clear D gene. CDR1 SEHNR and CDR2 FQNEAQ come from the germline V gene (reference sequence). V lost 5 bases and J 1 base, leaving 14 bases between the germline ends. This CDR3 has 16 amino acids. The CDR3 protein is CASSGWEGGTNEKLFF. In DNA form, the CDR3 reads TGTGCCAGCAGCGGCTGGGAGGGAGGAACTAATGAAAAACTGTTTTTT. The full variable domain, in which reference TRBV7-9 and TRBJ1-4 provide the parts outside the CDR3, is DTGVSQNPRHKITKRGQNVTFRCDPISEHNRLYWYRQTLGQGPEFLTYFQNEAQLEKSRLLSDRFSAERPKGSFSTLEIQRTEQGDSAMYLCASSGWEGGTNEKLFFGSGTQLSVL.

The chain links TRBV5-4 to TRBJ2-7; 8 bases match TRBD1. J lost 6 bases, V lost 4 bases, and 9 bases had no gene match. Germline V gene data show CDR1 as SGHNT and CDR2 as YYREEE (reference sequence). This CDR3 is built from 14 residues. The CDR3 loop is CASSVGDTGGEQYF. In nucleotides, the CDR3 is TGTGCCAGCAGCGTGGGGGACACAGGGGGCGAGCAGTACTTC.

The chain uses TRBV15 and TRBJ2-1; D may be TRBD2 (6 bases). The germline V gene encodes CDR1 LNHNV and CDR2 YYDKDF (reference sequence). Deletions cut 3 bases from V and 4 bases from J, with 10 bases between. This CDR3 is built from 14 residues. For the CDR3, the DNA is TGTGCCACCAGCAGGCCCGGGACTTACAATGAGCAGTTCTTC. It codes for CATSRPGTYNEQFF.

This chain joins TRBV10-1 and TRBJ1-1, with 10 bases fitting TRBD1. CDR3 length: 14 amino acids. V shed 5 bases, J shed 5 bases, and the junction held 5 bases outside the gene matches. Germline V gene lookup returns CDR1 WNHNN and CDR2 SYGVQD (reference sequence). The CDR3 spells CASSPGQGRTEAFF. CDR3 DNA: TGCGCCAGCAGTCCGGGACAGGGGAGAACTGAAGCTTTCTTT.

This sequence joins TRBV4-2 and TRBJ1-1; tentative D call: TRBD1 (5 bases). V was cut by 3 bases and J by 1 base, with 18 bases left in between. The CDR3 runs 17 residues. CDR1 is LGHNA and CDR2 is YNFKEQ in the germline V gene. CDR3 DNA: TGTGCCAGCAGCCAGTTCGAGCCGGGACGGACGAACACTGAAGCTTTCTTT. The encoded protein is CASSQFEPGRTNTEAFF.

The J gene is TRBJ2-3, the V gene TRBV6-5; 10 bases match TRBD2. The J segment lost 0 bases and the V segment lost 5 bases, leaving 2 bases of the junction unmatched. The CDR3 is 15 amino acids. The germline CDR1 and CDR2 sequences are MNHEY and SVGAGI. The DNA for the CDR3 is TGTGCCAGCAGTCGGACTAGCGGTAGCACAGATACGCAGTATTTT. It translates to CASSRTSGSTDTQYF.

The chain joins TRBV5-6 to TRBJ2-7; the match to TRBD2 covers 9 bases. The CDR3 extends over 16 amino acids. The germline V gene has CDR1 SGHDT and CDR2 YYEEEE. Trimming took 0 bases from V and 4 from J; bases not matched to a gene: 8. CDR3 region: CASSLALGAGGYEQYF. CDR3 nucleotide sequence: TGTGCCAGCAGCTTGGCCTTGGGAGCGGGAGGATACGAGCAGTACTTC.

The chain employs TRBV18 and TRBJ1-2; TRBD1 aligns across 7 bases. Losses at the gene ends were 3 bases for V and 8 bases for J; bases not matched to a gene: 3. CDR3 size: 12 residues. From germline, CDR1 is KGHSH and CDR2 LQKENI. CDR3 protein: CASSPSGGGYTF. The CDR3 region has the DNA TGTGCCAGCTCACCCTCAGGGGGGGGCTACACCTTC.

The CDR3 loop reads CASSLVGLAGGADTQYF. The CDR3 DNA is TGCGCCAGCAGCTTGGTGGGACTAGCGGGAGGTGCAGATACGCAGTATTTT. This rearrangement joins TRBV5-1 to TRBJ2-3; 15 bases are shared with TRBD2. Trimming at V came to 0 bases and at J to 4 bases, leaving 3 bases not matched to a gene. From germline, CDR1 is SGHRS and CDR2 YFSETQ. The length of the CDR3 is 17 residues. Full variable domain (rest looked up from reference TRBV5-1 and TRBJ2-3): KAGVTQTPRYLIKTRGQQVTLSCSPISGHRSVSWYQQTPGQGLQFLFEYFSETQRNKGNFPGRFSGRQFSNSRSEMNVSTLELGDSALYLCASSLVGLAGGADTQYFGPGTRLTVL.

The chain uses TRBV4-2 and TRBJ2-7; 7 positions agree with TRBD2. CDR1 LGHNA and CDR2 YNFKEQ come from the germline V gene. The trim removed 5 bases at V and 7 bases at J, leaving 14 bases unmatched. The CDR3 consists of 15 residues. The CDR3 protein is CASSLRGLTAKEQYF. The CDR3 DNA sequence: TGTGCCAGCAGCTTAAGGGGACTAACGGCGAAGGAGCAGTACTTC.

This clone occurred once. This sample includes further DNA sequences coding for the same CDR3. The V gene is TRBV5-6, the J gene TRBJ2-6; D not resolved. Germline assignment: CDR1 SGHDT and CDR2 YYEEEE. Trimming pared 0 bases from V and 0 bases from J, leaving 4 bases between. This CDR3 is built from 15 residues. CDR3 coding DNA: TGTGCCAGCAGCTTGGGGGCCTCTGGGGCCAACGTCCTGACTTTC. Residues: CASSLGASGANVLTF.

This clone was observed a single time. This chain links TRBV5-1 with TRBJ2-5; D unclear. The J call may not be correct, given that the DNA end is closer to TRBJ2-7. The germline gives CDR1 SGHRS, CDR2 YFSETQ. The CDR3 has 13 residues. DNA for the CDR3: TGCGCCAGCAGCTTGGAGTCAAGCTACGAGCAGTACTTC. Its translation is CASSLESSYEQYF.

This clone was recorded only once. The chain joins TRBV18 to TRBJ1-1; D gene unclear. The CDR3 loop spans 14 amino acids. Deletions cut 3 bases from V and 6 bases from J, with 14 bases between. CDR1 is KGHSH and CDR2 is LQKENI in the germline V gene. The CDR3 DNA reads as TGTGCCAGCTCACCTGAGTCAGTCCCTCCTGAAGCTTTCTTT. It specifies CASSPESVPPEAFF.

J is TRBJ2-7 and V is TRBV27; 11 bases match TRBD1. Germline-derived CDR1 and CDR2 are MNHEY and SMNVEV (reference sequence). The CDR3 contains 15 residues. Unmatched junction bases numbered 7, after V lost 5 bases and J lost 4 bases. Here the CDR3 reads CASSQKGTGGYEQYF. The CDR3 nucleotides are TGTGCCAGCAGTCAAAAGGGGACAGGGGGTTACGAGCAGTACTTC.

The table lists this clone with a few counts. CDR3 residues: CASSFLAKSYNEQFF. The CDR3, as DNA: TGTGCCAGCAGCTTCCTAGCGAAATCCTACAATGAGCAGTTCTTC. This sequence joins TRBV7-9 and TRBJ2-1; tentatively, D is TRBD2 (6 bases). The V and J ends lost 3 bases and 1 base respectively, with 10 bases between them. CDR1 and CDR2 (germline): SEHNR, FQNEAQ (reference sequence). The CDR3 runs to 15 residues.

The rearrangement links TRBV19 to TRBJ2-7, with TRBD1 matching over 7 bases. V was clipped by 4 bases and J by 4 bases; unmatched bases: 10. CDR1 and CDR2 (germline): LNHDA, SQIVND (reference sequence). The CDR3 consists of 15 residues. CDR3 in DNA: TGTGCCAGTAGTACCACCGGGACAGTGACTTACGAGCAGTACTTC. Residues: CASSTTGTVTYEQYF.

This clone has a single count. This sequence joins TRBV10-3 and TRBJ1-2; TRBD1 is a possible D gene (6 bases). Germline V gives CDR1 ENHRY, CDR2 SYGVKD. V lost 5 bases and J lost 8, with 15 bases in between. This CDR3 spans 13 amino acids. CDR3 protein: CAISPGAVSGYTF. CDR3 coding DNA: TGTGCCATCAGTCCGGGGGCAGTAAGCGGCTACACCTTC.

The chain joins TRBV2 to TRBJ2-5, with 8 bases aligning to TRBD1. The junction had 7 bases not matched to a gene; V was cut back by 5 bases and J by 5 bases. Germline values: CDR1 SNHLY, CDR2 FYNNEI. CDR3 length: 14 amino acids. The CDR3 here is CASSKQGEQETQYF. The CDR3 region has the DNA TGTGCCAGCAGTAAACAGGGGGAGCAGGAGACCCAGTACTTC.

This clone is labeled as large. The V gene is TRBV19, the J gene TRBJ1-6; the D is unclear. Germline V CDR1 and CDR2: LNHDA, SQIVND (reference sequence). The V end lost 0 bases, the J end lost 8 bases, and 5 bases lay between the germline ends. The CDR3 sequence is 13 residues long. The CDR3 DNA reads TGTGCCAGTAGTATAGAGACGGATTCACCCCTCCACTTT. It yields the protein CASSIETDSPLHF.

This clone was found a few times. The chain joins TRBV9 to TRBJ1-5; a possible D gene is TRBD1 (5 bases). Deletions cut 2 bases from V and 4 bases from J, with 16 bases between. The germline CDR1 and CDR2 sequences are SGDLS and YYNGEE. The CDR3 is 16 amino acids. CDR3 sequence (DNA): TGTGCCAGCAGCGTCGGGGGGGACTCTCGGAATCAGCCCCAGCATTTT. Translated, it gives CASSVGGDSRNQPQHF.